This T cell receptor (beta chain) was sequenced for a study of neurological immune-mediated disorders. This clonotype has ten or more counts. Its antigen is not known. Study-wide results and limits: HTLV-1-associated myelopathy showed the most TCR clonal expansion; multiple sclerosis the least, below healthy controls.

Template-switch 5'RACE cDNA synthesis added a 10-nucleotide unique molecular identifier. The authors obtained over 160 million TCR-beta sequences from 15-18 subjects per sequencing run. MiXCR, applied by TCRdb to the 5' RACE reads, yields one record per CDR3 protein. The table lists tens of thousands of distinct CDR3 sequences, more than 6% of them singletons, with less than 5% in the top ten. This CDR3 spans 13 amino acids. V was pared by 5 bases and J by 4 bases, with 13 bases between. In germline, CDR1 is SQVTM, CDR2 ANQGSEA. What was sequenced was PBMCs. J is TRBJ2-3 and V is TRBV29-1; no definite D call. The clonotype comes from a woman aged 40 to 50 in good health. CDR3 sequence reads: CSVSLPGPDTQYF. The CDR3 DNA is TGCAGCGTTAGTTTGCCGGGCCCAGATACGCAGTATTTT.